A selection of T cell receptor beta chains follows, all from one sample in a study of T cells in Graves' hyperthyroidism and ophthalmopathy. TCRdb re-analysed the multiplex PCR reads in MiXCR, keeping a single row per CDR3 protein. The table includes about 200,000 distinct CDR3 sequences, 17% detected once. Sequenced sample: blood. These receptors were obtained from a woman in her 50s with Graves' hyperthyroidism. The CDR3 runs from the conserved cysteine through the conserved F or W. D genes are given only for firm matches. Only part of the rows carry a size: once, few, many, or a class if the clone is expanded.

J,D,V,size,CDR3,DNA
TRBJ2-1,-,TRBV5-1,-,CASSPGARPLNEQFF,TGCGCCAGCAGCCCTGGGGCTAGGCCGCTGAATGAGCAGTTCTTC
TRBJ2-7,-,TRBV25-1,-,CASSEGGGALGGTYEQYF,TGTGCCAGCAGTGAAGGTGGGGGGGCGCTGGGGGGAACCTACGAGCAGTACTTC
TRBJ1-1,-,TRBV10-3,many,CAISGTSNTEAFF,TGTGCCATCAGTGGCACCTCGAACACTGAAGCTTTCTTT
TRBJ2-7,TRBD2,TRBV20-1,many,CSARTSGRSYEQYF,TGCAGTGCAAGGACTAGCGGGAGGTCCTACGAGCAGTACTTC
TRBJ1-3,-,TRBV7-6,many,CASSLGVGGGPGNTIYF,TGTGCCAGCAGCTTAGGAGTCGGCGGCGGTCCTGGAAACACCATATATTTT
TRBJ1-6,TRBD1,TRBV5-1,few,CASSVDRAWNSPLHF,TGCGCCAGCAGCGTAGACAGGGCCTGGAATTCACCCCTCCACTTT
TRBJ1-4,-,TRBV20-1,many,CSASLGRLNEKLFF,TGCAGTGCTAGTCTCGGCCGGCTTAATGAAAAACTGTTTTTT
TRBJ2-5,-,TRBV19,few,CASSIGTRETQYF,TGTGCCAGTAGTATTGGGACTCGAGAGACCCAGTACTTC
TRBJ2-7,-,TRBV7-9,few,CASSPVATYEQYF,TGTGCCAGCAGCCCAGTGGCGACCTACGAGCAGTACTTC
TRBJ2-2,-,TRBV11-2,many,CASSLDDSTGELFF,TGTGCCAGCAGCTTAGACGATTCCACCGGGGAGCTGTTTTTT
TRBJ1-1,-,TRBV7-9,-,CASSSTIYEAFF,TGTGCCAGCAGCTCGACCATATATGAAGCTTTCTTT
TRBJ1-1,TRBD1,TRBV18,once,CASSPRIGQGTEAFF,TGTGCCAGCTCACCAAGAATAGGACAGGGCACTGAAGCTTTCTTT
TRBJ2-7,-,TRBV27,many,CASSSRTGVATTYEQYF,TGTGCCAGCAGTTCCCGGACGGGGGTAGCGACAACCTACGAGCAGTACTTC
TRBJ2-1,-,TRBV11-2,many,CASSLDGLALYEQFF,TGTGCCAGCAGCTTAGATGGGCTAGCTCTCTATGAGCAGTTCTTC
TRBJ1-2,-,TRBV6-1,many,CASEVEQRGYTF,TGTGCCAGCGAGGTTGAGCAACGGGGCTACACCTTC
TRBJ1-2,-,TRBV3-1,many,CASSPIQGSYGYTF,TGTGCCAGCAGCCCAATCCAGGGTAGCTATGGCTACACCTTC
TRBJ2-1,-,TRBV30,-,CAWSPDIATAYNEQFF,TGTGCCTGGAGTCCTGACATAGCCACTGCCTACAATGAGCAGTTCTTC
TRBJ1-1,-,TRBV30,many,CAWSVPGIDTEAFF,TGTGCCTGGAGTGTACCTGGTATTGACACTGAAGCTTTCTTT
TRBJ2-3,TRBD2,TRBV9,few,CASRAGTSGPTDTQYF,TGTGCCAGCAGGGCCGGGACTAGCGGCCCCACAGATACGCAGTATTTT
TRBJ2-5,TRBD1,TRBV6-1,many,CASSEGARWETQYF,TGTGCCAGCAGCGAGGGGGCGCGATGGGAGACCCAGTACTTC
TRBJ2-7,TRBD1,TRBV7-9,many,CASSARQGSYEQYF,TGTGCCAGCAGCGCCCGACAGGGGTCCTACGAGCAGTACTTC
TRBJ2-1,-,TRBV3-1,few,CASSQGFSGMGNEQFF,TGTGCCAGCAGCCAAGGTTTTTCTGGGATGGGCAATGAGCAGTTCTTC
TRBJ2-1,-,TRBV3-1,-,CASNGVNEQFF,TGTGCCAGCAATGGGGTCAATGAGCAGTTCTTC
TRBJ2-3,-,TRBV13,-,CASSFLATKNTQYF,TGTGCCAGCAGCTTCCTAGCCACGAAGAATACGCAGTATTTT
TRBJ2-2,-,TRBV28,few,CASSQKGLGAGELFF,TGTGCCAGCAGCCAAAAGGGGTTGGGAGCCGGGGAGCTGTTTTTT
TRBJ1-5,-,TRBV5-1,-,CASSETGDSNQPQHF,TGCGCCAGCAGCGAGACCGGAGATAGCAATCAGCCCCAGCATTTT
TRBJ2-2,-,TRBV19,few,CASSIEGSNTGELFF,TGTGCCAGTAGTATAGAGGGCAGCAACACCGGGGAGCTGTTTTTT
TRBJ1-1,-,TRBV6-5,-,CASSYLMNTEAFF,TGTGCCAGCAGTTACCTTATGAACACTGAAGCTTTCTTT
TRBJ1-1,-,TRBV20-1,many,CSARSPGNTEAFF,TGCAGTGCTAGATCTCCAGGGAACACTGAAGCTTTCTTT
TRBJ2-4,-,TRBV3-1,-,CASSQGGALAKNIQYF,TGTGCCAGCAGCCAAGGAGGGGCACTAGCCAAAAACATTCAGTACTTC
TRBJ2-7,TRBD1,TRBV7-2,many,CASSLGQPGTGGHEQYF,TGTGCCAGCAGCTTAGGGCAACCCGGGACAGGGGGCCACGAGCAGTACTTC
TRBJ2-1,TRBD2,TRBV20-1,many,CSARGLADNEQFF,TGCAGTGCTAGAGGACTAGCTGACAATGAGCAGTTCTTC
TRBJ2-7,-,TRBV2,many,CASSNDSPKQYF,TGTGCCAGCAGTAACGACAGTCCCAAGCAGTACTTC
TRBJ1-1,-,TRBV28,-,CASSFSARENTEAFF,TGTGCCAGCAGTTTCTCTGCCAGAGAGAACACTGAAGCTTTCTTT
TRBJ2-5,-,TRBV9,many,CASSVAGSGETQYF,TGTGCCAGCAGCGTAGCCGGGAGTGGGGAGACCCAGTACTTC
TRBJ2-7,-,TRBV12-3/TRBV12-4,many,CASSLHQGSEQYF,TGTGCCAGCAGTTTACATCAGGGGAGCGAGCAGTACTTC
TRBJ1-2,-,TRBV5-4,few,CASSLDPPDYGYTF,TGTGCCAGCAGCTTGGATCCACCGGACTATGGCTACACCTTC
TRBJ2-2,-,TRBV11-3,many,CASSGVGLGAGELFF,TGTGCCAGCAGCGGGGTCGGTCTGGGGGCCGGGGAGCTGTTTTTT
TRBJ2-5,-,TRBV6-5,many,CASSYKHDGGETQYF,TGTGCCAGCAGTTACAAGCATGACGGGGGAGAGACCCAGTACTTC
TRBJ1-1,-,TRBV29-1,many,CSVEDPGVRADTEAFF,TGCAGCGTTGAAGACCCAGGGGTACGGGCGGACACTGAAGCTTTCTTT
TRBJ2-1,-,TRBV11-2,-,CASSFHGGEQFF,TGTGCCAGCAGCTTTCACGGGGGTGAGCAGTTCTTC
TRBJ2-2,TRBD2,TRBV4-1,few,CASSQAMSGGNTGELFF,TGCGCCAGCAGCCAAGCAATGAGCGGGGGGAACACCGGGGAGCTGTTTTTT
TRBJ2-1,-,TRBV11-2,many,CASSLSYEQFF,TGTGCCAGCAGCTTGAGCTATGAGCAGTTCTTC
TRBJ2-2,TRBD2,TRBV19,-,CASSKGTSGIGELFF,TGTGCCAGTAGTAAAGGGACTAGCGGTATCGGGGAGCTGTTTTTT
TRBJ1-1,-,TRBV18,-,CASSPSPIRGMNTEAFF,TGTGCCAGCTCACCCTCTCCGATAAGGGGGATGAACACTGAAGCTTTCTTT
TRBJ1-5,-,TRBV7-9,many,CASSSWTDPSQPQHF,TGTGCCAGCAGCTCCTGGACAGACCCGAGCCAGCCCCAGCATTTT
TRBJ2-7,-,TRBV5-1,many,CASRAAHGSYEQYF,TGCGCCTCCCGGGCGGCACATGGCTCCTACGAGCAGTACTTC
TRBJ1-1,-,TRBV5-1,many,CASRDREGTEAFF,TGCGCCAGTCGAGACCGCGAAGGCACTGAAGCTTTCTTT
TRBJ2-7,-,TRBV6-1,-,CASSHYYNEQYF,TGTGCCAGCAGCCACTACTACAATGAGCAGTACTTC
TRBJ1-3,-,TRBV3-1,-,CASSQEAAGYRNTIYF,TGTGCCAGCAGCCAAGAGGCGGCCGGGTATCGAAACACCATATATTTT
TRBJ1-5,-,TRBV2,-,CASSDGRILGQPQHF,TGTGCCAGCAGTGATGGACGTATACTAGGTCAGCCCCAGCATTTT
TRBJ1-5,-,TRBV27,many,CASRNSYNQPQHF,TGTGCCAGCAGGAACAGTTACAATCAGCCCCAGCATTTT
TRBJ1-2,-,TRBV18,many,CASSGTISYGYTF,TGTGCCAGCTCGGGGACAATAAGTTATGGCTACACCTTC
TRBJ1-1,TRBD1,TRBV29-1,many,CSVSLTGGTEAFF,TGCAGCGTTAGCTTGACAGGGGGCACTGAAGCTTTCTTT
TRBJ1-5,-,TRBV6-1,many,CASSLQFQPQHF,TGTGCCAGCAGCTTACAGTTTCAGCCCCAGCATTTT
TRBJ2-7,TRBD2,TRBV20-1,few,CSAHREVNPYEQYF,TGCAGTGCCCACCGGGAGGTGAATCCCTACGAGCAGTACTTC